A single sample is the source of the 11 T cell receptor beta chains below, sequenced in a study of blood T cell repertoires in COVID-19. The assay was immunoSEQ multiplex PCR, and TCRdb's table has in-frame clones only and misses some. The sample lists under 250,000 clones, roughly 85% occurring once. Sequencing was carried out using peripheral blood. These receptors were obtained from a woman between 18 and 30 years old with acute or convalescent COVID-19.

The chain has TRBV3-1 (or the pseudogene TRBV3-2) and TRBJ1-6, with D unresolved. CDR3 length equals 14 residues. With 7 bases removed from V and 9 bases from J, the gap between germline ends came to 16 bases. CDR1 and CDR2 (germline): LGHDT, YNNKEL (reference sequence). In nucleotides, the CDR3 is TGTGCCAGCACCCATAGTGCCGGGAGTTCACCCCTCCACTTT. It is translated as CASTHSAGSSPLHF.

The chain combines TRBV4-3 with TRBJ2-7; the match to TRBD1 covers 8 bases. There are 16 residues in the CDR3. V lost 3 bases to trimming and J lost 2 bases; unmatched junction nucleotides: 9. Germline CDR1 LGHNA, CDR2 YSLEER. The CDR3 protein is CASSQGTGTGAYEQYF. For the CDR3, the DNA is TGCGCCAGCAGCCAGGGAACCGGGACAGGAGCCTACGAGCAGTACTTC.

Ten or more counts support this clone. This chain joins TRBV6-2 or TRBV6-3 and TRBJ1-6; D is uncertain. Germline lookup yields CDR1 MNHEY and CDR2 SVGEGT. V lost 7 bases to trimming and J lost 10 bases, with 20 bases between them. The CDR3 consists of 15 residues. The chain's CDR3 is CASTPVAGNGSPLHF. The CDR3 DNA sequence: TGTGCCAGCACCCCTGTGGCCGGGAATGGGTCACCCCTCCACTTT.

Here the CDR3 DNA reads TGTGCCAGCAGCTTGTTAATTAGGGGACAGGAACACTCTGGCTACACCTTC. It yields the protein CASSLLIRGQEHSGYTF. This sequence joins TRBV5-6 and TRBJ1-2, with TRBD1 matching 8 bases. This CDR3 is built from 17 residues. Germline-derived CDR1 and CDR2 are SGHDT and YYEEEE. V trimming: 1 base; J trimming: 7 bases; junction bases outside the gene matches: 15. The whole variable domain, filled in from reference TRBV5-6 and TRBJ1-2, reads DAGVTQSPTHLIKTRGQQVTLRCSPKSGHDTVSWYQQALGQGPQFIFQYYEEEERQRGNFPDRFSGHQFPNYSSELNVNALLLGDSALYLCASSLLIRGQEHSGYTFGSGTRLTVV.

The chain has TRBV28 and TRBJ2-7, with TRBD2 matching over 13 bases. CDR1 and CDR2 (germline): MDHEN, SYDVKM. This CDR3 spans 18 amino acids. J was trimmed by 5 bases and V by 5 bases; bases with no gene match: 15. CDR3 sequence (DNA): TGTGCCAGCAGTGACCCGTCCGGGACTAGCGGGACTCGGAACGAGCAGTACTTC. Amino acid sequence: CASSDPSGTSGTRNEQYF.

The chain has TRBV6-5 and TRBJ2-7; 10 bases line up with TRBD1. V shed 4 bases and J 3 bases; nucleotides not matched to a gene: 3. The length of the CDR3 is 14 residues. The V gene's germline CDR1 is MNHEY and CDR2 SVGAGI. The CDR3 is CASSSGQGVYEQYF. For the CDR3, the DNA is TGTGCCAGCAGTTCCGGACAGGGGGTCTACGAGCAGTACTTC.

This clone was seen ten or more times. V gene TRBV2 combines with J gene TRBJ2-3; D is possibly TRBD2 (6 bases). Germline CDR1 is SNHLY and CDR2 is FYNNEI. V was cut by 1 base and J by 6 bases, with 14 bases left in between. There are 15 residues in the CDR3. The CDR3 DNA is TGTGCCAGCAGTGAAGAATATGGCGGGGCGGATACGCAGTATTTT. Protein product: CASSEEYGGADTQYF. Full variable domain (rest looked up from reference TRBV2 and TRBJ2-3): EPEVTQTPSHQVTQMGQEVILRCVPISNHLYFYWYRQILGQKVEFLVSFYNNEISEKSEIFDDQFSVERPDGSNFTLKIRSTKLEDSAMYFCASSEEYGGADTQYFGPGTRLTVL.

The sample holds a few counts of this clone. This rearrangement joins TRBV6-6 to TRBJ1-1, with D perhaps matching TRBD1 (5 bases). Germline V lookup: CDR1 MNHNY, CDR2 SVGAGI (reference sequence). The CDR3 length is 18 residues. Trimming pared 5 bases from V and 4 bases from J, leaving 26 bases between. As DNA, the CDR3 is TGTGCCAGCAGTCCTCAAAGGCCGACAGTAGTGTGGCCCACTGAAGCTTTCTTT. Encoded protein: CASSPQRPTVVWPTEAFF.

This chain connects TRBV15 to TRBJ2-1, with TRBD2 identical over 7 bases. Germline V CDR1 and CDR2: LNHNV, YYDKDF (reference sequence). The CDR3 runs to 17 residues. After removal of 0 bases from V and 2 bases from J, the junction contained 7 bases not matched to a gene. The CDR3 region has the DNA TGTGCCACCAGCAGAGATCGGGCGGGAGTCCCCTACAATGAGCAGTTCTTC. Residues: CATSRDRAGVPYNEQFF.

The V and J genes are TRBV30 and TRBJ1-2; unclear D gene. The V end was cut by 2 bases, the J end by 6 bases, with 13 bases between. Germline V gives CDR1 GTSNPN, CDR2 SVGIG (reference sequence). The CDR3 totals 13 residues. CDR3 in DNA: TGTGCCTGGAGTCCGGTTGCGGAAAATGGCTACACCTTC. Amino acids: CAWSPVAENGYTF.

Points on this clone: Because the CDR3's place on the DNA is in doubt, the DNA is left out and the CDR3 is given as listed by TCRdb. This rearrangement joins TRBV6-2 or TRBV6-3 to TRBJ2-7; TRBD1 is taken as the D call from the table, unchecked against the DNA. Germline CDR1 reads MNHEY; CDR2 reads SVGEGT. Inclusive of both ends, the CDR3 amounts to 17 amino acids. This CDR3 reads CASSYPFFGQGPYEQYF.